The 28 T cell receptor beta chains in this list originate from one sample, sequenced in a study of T cell changes during pregnancy in multiple sclerosis (dated by TCRdb to the late 2010s). The library was obtained by the immunoSEQ multiplex PCR assay. TCRdb took this table from immuneACCESS and kept in-frame rearrangements with V and J called. Such tables lack part of the clones; where checked against another copy, unresolved V genes explain under half of the gap, and the rest is unexplained. In all, the sample holds 40,000 to 45,000 clones, and roughly 92% of those were seen once. Of the sample, 0.45% to 0.55% falls within the top ten clones. The sequences come from CD4+ T cells from peripheral blood mononuclear cells, collected in the third trimester of pregnancy. Receptor source: a female donor with multiple sclerosis, enrolled in a pregnancy study.

This chain connects TRBV5-8 to TRBJ1-3; 8 nucleotides line up with TRBD1. This CDR3 comprises 19 residues. V shed 5 bases, J shed 0 bases, and the junction held 16 bases outside the gene matches. CDR1 SGHTS and CDR2 YDEGEE come from the germline V gene. DNA of the CDR3: TGTGCCAGCAGAGTACCGGGACAGGTATTATACTGCTCTGGAAACACCATATATTTT. This sequence encodes CASRVPGQVLYCSGNTIYF.

J is TRBJ2-5 and V is TRBV5-8, with 8 bases aligning to TRBD2. The CDR3 sequence is 12 residues long. CDR1 and CDR2 (germline): SGHTS, YDEGEE. The junction had 5 bases not matched to a gene; V was cut back by 0 bases and J by 13 bases. CDR3 coding DNA: TGTGCCAGCAGCTTGGGGCCTGCGGGAGGGTACTTC. Translation gives CASSLGPAGGYF.

This rearrangement joins TRBV11-3 to TRBJ2-7; the match to TRBD1 covers 7 bases. With V trimmed by 5 bases and J by 1 base, 5 bases remained unmatched. The CDR3 loop spans 14 amino acids. Germline CDR1 and CDR2: SGHNT and YENEEA. The CDR3, as DNA: TGTGCCAGCAGCCCTCACAGGGGTTCCTACGAGCAGTACTTC. Translation gives CASSPHRGSYEQYF.

The gene calls are TRBV28 and TRBJ1-2; tentatively, D is TRBD1 (6 bases). The CDR3 runs to 12 residues. With 7 bases removed from V and 6 bases from J, the gap between germline ends came to 12 bases. The germline V gene encodes CDR1 MDHEN and CDR2 SYDVKM. The CDR3 loop is CASTTKGDGYTF. CDR3 DNA: TGTGCCAGCACCACAAAGGGGGATGGCTACACCTTC.

The J gene is TRBJ1-1, the V gene TRBV2, with 9 nucleotides matching TRBD1. Germline V gives CDR1 SNHLY, CDR2 FYNNEI. With 5 bases clipped from V and 2 bases from J, the junction kept 3 bases outside the gene matches. CDR3 length: 14 amino acids. CDR3 amino acids: CASSRTGVNTEAFF. CDR3 DNA sequence: TGTGCCAGCAGTCGGACAGGGGTCAACACTGAAGCTTTCTTT.

This rearrangement joins TRBV5-1 to TRBJ2-3; a possible D gene is TRBD2 (6 bases). The V gene lost 4 bases and the J gene lost 5 bases, with 11 bases spanning the gap. The CDR3 length is 13 residues. Germline V CDR1 and CDR2: SGHRS, YFSETQ. DNA for the CDR3: TGCGCCAGCAGCCCGTTGGGGGGAGATACGCAGTATTTT. It specifies CASSPLGGDTQYF.

This chain links TRBV4-2 with TRBJ2-3; perhaps TRBD2 as D (6 bases). V was pared by 0 bases and J by 7 bases, with 17 bases between. The length of the CDR3 is 16 residues. Germline V gene sequence: CDR1 LGHNA, CDR2 YNFKEQ. DNA for the CDR3: TGTGCCAGCAGCCAAGAAACACGGGGGAGTACGAATACGCAGTATTTT. This translates into CASSQETRGSTNTQYF.

This chain uses TRBV29-1 with TRBJ2-1; 9 bases map to TRBD2. The V gene's germline CDR1 is SQVTM and CDR2 ANQGSEA. CDR3 length equals 13 residues. V shed 4 bases and J 2 bases; nucleotides not matched to a gene: 0. CDR3 sequence (DNA): TGCAGCGTTGTAGCGGGAGCCTACAATGAGCAGTTCTTC. This gives the protein CSVVAGAYNEQFF.

The chain recombines TRBV27 with TRBJ1-3; 7 nucleotides match TRBD1. Unmatched junction bases numbered 8, after V lost 6 bases and J lost 3 bases. The CDR3 has 15 amino acids. CDR1 is MNHEY and CDR2 is SMNVEV in the germline V gene (reference sequence). DNA for the CDR3: TGTGCCAGCAGAATAACAGGGGAGTATGGAAACACCATATATTTT. Amino acids: CASRITGEYGNTIYF.

This chain connects TRBV14 to TRBJ2-3; the match to TRBD2 covers 11 bases. V lost 4 bases to trimming and J lost 0 bases; unmatched junction nucleotides: 6. The CDR3 spans 17 residues. CDR1 SGHDN and CDR2 FVKESK come from the germline V gene. The CDR3 protein is CASSRGLAGPSTDTQYF. CDR3 sequence (DNA): TGTGCCAGCAGCCGCGGACTAGCGGGCCCTAGCACAGATACGCAGTATTTT.

The rearrangement links TRBV9 to TRBJ2-5, with 11 positions matching TRBD2. With V trimmed by 3 bases and J by 5 bases, 12 bases remained unmatched. CDR1 and CDR2 (germline): SGDLS, YYNGEE. This CDR3 region has 17 residues. For the CDR3, the DNA is TGTGCCAGCAGCGCCGACTCTAGCGGGAGGCTCGGGGAGACCCAGTACTTC. Translated: CASSADSSGRLGETQYF.

This chain joins TRBV7-8 and TRBJ2-2; D is possibly TRBD1 (5 bases). Germline CDR1 SGHVS, CDR2 FQNEAQ. V gave up 5 bases and J gave up 3 bases, with 13 bases separating them. This CDR3 contains 15 residues. In nucleotides, the CDR3 is TGTGCCAGCAGCCCGCAGACAGTGCACACCGGGGAGCTGTTTTTT. Its protein product is CASSPQTVHTGELFF.

This sequence joins TRBV7-6 and TRBJ2-1, with 11 bases fitting TRBD2. Trimming took 3 bases from V and 4 from J; bases not matched to a gene: 2. The CDR3 spans 15 residues. Germline V gene lookup returns CDR1 SGHVS and CDR2 FNYEAQ. The CDR3 spells CASSLGLAEYNEQFF. DNA of the CDR3: TGTGCCAGCAGCTTGGGACTAGCGGAGTACAATGAGCAGTTCTTC.

This chain links TRBV4-2 with TRBJ2-5; TRBD2 aligns across 7 bases. The germline V gene encodes CDR1 LGHNA and CDR2 YNFKEQ. Losses at the gene ends were 1 base for V and 4 bases for J; bases not matched to a gene: 3. This CDR3 has 14 amino acids. The DNA of the CDR3 is TGTGCCAGCAGCCAAGGATTAGCGGGAGAGACCCAGTACTTC. This gives the protein CASSQGLAGETQYF.

V usage is TRBV18 and J usage is TRBJ2-3; weak D call: TRBD1 (6 bases). V lost 6 bases, J lost 2 bases, and 9 bases lay in between. Germline CDR1 reads KGHSH; CDR2 reads LQKENI. The CDR3 runs 13 residues. Here the CDR3 reads CASSYRDTDTQYF. CDR3 bases: TGTGCCAGCTCGTACAGGGACACAGATACGCAGTATTTT.

This clone was found once. The chain links TRBV19 to TRBJ1-1; weak D call: TRBD1 (6 bases). This CDR3 has 16 residues. The V end lost 1 base, the J end lost 0 bases, and 12 bases lay between the germline ends. Per germline, CDR1 LNHDA and CDR2 SQIVND (reference sequence). The CDR3 nucleotides are TGTGCCAGTAGTATAGTACCAGGGGTTTTGAACACTGAAGCTTTCTTT. It specifies CASSIVPGVLNTEAFF.

The DNA for the CDR3 is TGTGCCAGCAGCTTACAGTGGCTAGCGGACTACAATGAGCAGTTCTTC. Translating gives CASSLQWLADYNEQFF. The chain couples TRBV7-3 to TRBJ2-1; TRBD2 matches at 7 bases. CDR3 length equals 16 residues. V was clipped by 2 bases and J by 3 bases; unmatched bases: 7. The germline gives CDR1 SGHTA, CDR2 FQGTGA.

The V and J genes are TRBV28 and TRBJ1-2; weak D call: TRBD1 (6 bases). The germline V gene encodes CDR1 MDHEN and CDR2 SYDVKM. V was shortened by 6 bases and J by 6 bases, with 14 bases between the two germline ends. The CDR3 is 13 residues long. CDR3 in amino acids: CASSPQGSHGYTF. In DNA, the CDR3 is TGTGCCAGCAGCCCACAGGGAAGCCATGGCTACACCTTC.

A single count supports this clone. The gene calls are TRBV7-9 and TRBJ2-1; TRBD2 agrees at 13 bases. The CDR3 loop spans 16 amino acids. The junction had 7 bases not matched to a gene; V was cut back by 4 bases and J by 7 bases. The germline CDR1 and CDR2 sequences are SEHNR and FQNEAQ (reference sequence). CDR3 bases: TGTGCCAGCAGCTCTAGCGGGACTAGCGGGACGAATGAGCAGTTCTTC. Its translation is CASSSSGTSGTNEQFF.

The chain carries TRBV30 and TRBJ2-4; TRBD2 matches at 9 bases. Germline values: CDR1 GTSNPN, CDR2 SVGIG (reference sequence). The V gene end was trimmed by 0 bases and the J gene end by 3 bases; junction bases not matched to a gene: 6. The CDR3 has 16 residues. Written as DNA, the CDR3 is TGTGCCTGGAGTGTCGGGACTAGCACTTACAAAAACATTCAGTACTTC. This sequence encodes CAWSVGTSTYKNIQYF.

This chain links TRBV18 with TRBJ2-3, with a tentative D call TRBD2 (6 bases). This CDR3 has 15 amino acids. Germline V gene data show CDR1 as KGHSH and CDR2 as LQKENI. Trimming left V 5 bases short and J 2 bases short, with 14 bases between. The CDR3 nucleotides are TGTGCCAGCTCATTCGCGGGACTCCTCACAGATACGCAGTATTTT. The encoded protein is CASSFAGLLTDTQYF. The full variable domain, in which reference TRBV18 and TRBJ2-3 provide the parts outside the CDR3, is NAGVMQNPRHLVRRRGQEARLRCSPMKGHSHVYWYRQLPEEGLKFMVYLQKENIIDESGMPKERFSAEFPKEGPSILRIQQVVRGDSAAYFCASSFAGLLTDTQYFGPGTRLTVL.

The chain carries TRBV23-1 and TRBJ1-1, with D perhaps matching TRBD1 (6 bases). TRBV23-1 is known as an ORF, though its function is uncertain. V shed 8 bases and J shed 6 bases, with 28 bases lying between them. The CDR3 spans 17 residues. The CDR3 is CASGVCRGGYIYAEAFF. The CDR3 DNA reads TGCGCCAGCGGAGTTTGCAGGGGAGGGTATATTTACGCTGAAGCTTTCTTT.

The J gene is TRBJ2-7, the V gene TRBV19; D is possibly TRBD2 (6 bases). The CDR3 covers 14 residues. Germline CDR1 is LNHDA and CDR2 is SQIVND (reference sequence). V was clipped by 3 bases and J by 4 bases, with 13 bases between them. The CDR3 protein is CASSIANREYEQYF. CDR3 sequence (DNA): TGTGCCAGTAGTATCGCCAATCGGGAGTACGAGCAGTACTTC.

The chain is built from TRBV25-1 and TRBJ2-5; D perhaps matches TRBD2 (5 bases). The CDR3 length is 14 residues. The germline CDR1 and CDR2 sequences are MGHDK and SYGVNS. The V and J ends lost 3 bases and 1 base respectively, with 9 bases between them. The CDR3 DNA follows: TGTGCCAGCAGTGACGCACGGGGCCAAGAGACCCAGTACTTC. This translates into CASSDARGQETQYF.

The genes are TRBV6-5 and TRBJ2-7; D remains unclear. V lost 6 bases and J 5 bases, leaving 14 bases between the germline ends. CDR1 is MNHEY and CDR2 is SVGAGI in the germline V gene. This CDR3 is built from 13 residues. The DNA of the CDR3 is TGTGCCAGCAGGGTCGCTGGTGGGCACGAGCAGTACTTC. This encodes CASRVAGGHEQYF.

The rearrangement joins TRBV7-9 to TRBJ1-2; no clear D. The CDR3 is 13 residues long. In germline, CDR1 is SEHNR, CDR2 FQNEAQ (reference sequence). Trimming left V 2 bases short and J 13 bases short, with 17 bases between. The CDR3 DNA follows: TGTGCCAGCAGCTTAACTCCGGGTCTCACGCGCACCTTC. Translating it yields CASSLTPGLTRTF.

CDR3 amino acids: CASRNSSEQYF. Here the CDR3 DNA reads TGTGCCAGCAGAAACTCTAGCGAGCAGTACTTC. The chain combines TRBV25-1 with TRBJ2-7, with D unclear. The V end lost 6 bases, the J end lost 6 bases, and 9 bases lay between the germline ends. The CDR3 loop spans 11 amino acids. The germline CDR1 and CDR2 sequences are MGHDK and SYGVNS.

This clone has a handful of counts. The chain uses TRBV4-2 and TRBJ1-4, with TRBD1 matching over 8 bases. The junction had 2 bases not matched to a gene; V was cut back by 0 bases and J by 5 bases. The CDR3 contains 15 residues. Germline V gene data show CDR1 as LGHNA and CDR2 as YNFKEQ. The CDR3 coding sequence is TGTGCCAGCAGCCAAGAAGACAGGGGAAATGAAAAACTGTTTTTT. Protein: CASSQEDRGNEKLFF.